Following are 27 T cell receptor beta chains from one sample sequenced in a study of T cell responses to AZD1222 COVID-19 vaccine. Assay used: immunoSEQ multiplex PCR; TCRdb lists only in-frame clones, some missing. The data show about 210,000 clones, roughly 94% seen once. The sequencing used peripheral blood, collected 28 days after the second dose of the MenACWY control vaccine. Every receptor here comes from an adult who received the MenACWY meningococcal vaccine as a control.

As to this clone: This sample also contains other DNA sequences that code for the same CDR3. The CDR3 protein is CASSLTGGYEQYF. DNA of the CDR3: TGTGCCAGCAGCCTGACAGGGGGCTACGAGCAGTACTTC. The chain uses TRBV7-3 and TRBJ2-7; 9 bases align to TRBD1. This CDR3 spans 13 amino acids. Germline V lookup: CDR1 SGHTA, CDR2 FQGTGA. J lost 3 bases, V lost 5 bases, and 2 bases had no gene match.

The genes are TRBV9 and TRBJ2-1; perhaps TRBD2 as D (6 bases). Germline CDR1 reads SGDLS; CDR2 reads YYNGEE. Trimming removed 3 bases at V and 0 bases at J, with 10 bases between. This CDR3 is built from 15 residues. CDR3 coding DNA: TGTGCCAGCAGCGCGGGAGCCGCCTCCTACAATGAGCAGTTCTTC. Protein sequence: CASSAGAASYNEQFF.

The V and J genes are TRBV2 and TRBJ2-7, with D unresolved. V gave up 4 bases and J gave up 2 bases, with 6 bases separating them. This CDR3 contains 12 residues. In germline, CDR1 is SNHLY, CDR2 FYNNEI. CDR3 sequence: CASSGDTYEQYF. CDR3 nucleotides: TGTGCCAGCAGTGGGGATACCTACGAGCAGTACTTC.

This chain uses TRBV4-1 with TRBJ2-7; perhaps TRBD2 as D (6 bases). CDR3 length equals 16 residues. Per germline, CDR1 MGHRA and CDR2 YSYEKL. V dropped 0 bases and J dropped 0 bases, with 12 bases sitting between them. The CDR3 DNA reads TGCGCCAGCAGCCAAGATTTAGGCGGGATCTCCTACGAGCAGTACTTC. Encoded protein: CASSQDLGGISYEQYF.

V usage is TRBV6-5 and J usage is TRBJ2-7; D tentatively fits TRBD1 or TRBD2 (6 bases each). From germline, CDR1 is MNHEY and CDR2 SVGAGI. This CDR3 spans 14 amino acids. The ends were cut back, 9 bases at V and 0 bases at J, with 15 bases in the middle. The CDR3 here is CARGKGGPSYEQYF. The DNA for the CDR3 is TGTGCCAGGGGGAAGGGGGGCCCCTCCTACGAGCAGTACTTC.

This clone was picked up a small number of times. The chain combines TRBV4-2 with TRBJ2-2; D is unresolved. V dropped 2 bases and J dropped 6 bases, with 10 bases sitting between them. The CDR3 is made up of 14 amino acids. Per germline, CDR1 LGHNA and CDR2 YNFKEQ. As DNA, the CDR3 is TGTGCCAGCAGCCAACCAGATACAGCCGGGGAGCTGTTTTTT. Its protein is CASSQPDTAGELFF.

The chain carries TRBV2 and TRBJ1-3; tentatively, D is TRBD1 (5 bases). V lost 7 bases and J 0 bases, leaving 16 bases between the germline ends. Germline assignment: CDR1 SNHLY and CDR2 FYNNEI. The CDR3 is 16 amino acids. The CDR3 DNA is TGTGCCAGCATCTGGTGGCAGGGTGGCTCTGGAAACACCATATATTTT. Residues: CASIWWQGGSGNTIYF.

This chain connects TRBV3-1 (or the pseudogene TRBV3-2) to TRBJ1-5; a possible D gene is TRBD1 (5 bases). The CDR3 runs 14 residues. Between the trimmed V and J ends, which lost 3 bases and 6 bases, there was a span of 12 bases. The germline CDR1 and CDR2 sequences are LGHDT and YNNKEL (reference sequence). CDR3 loop: CASSQGLGAQPQHF. CDR3 nucleotide sequence: TGTGCCAGCAGCCAGGGACTAGGGGCTCAGCCCCAGCATTTT.

The chain joins TRBV7-2 to TRBJ1-6; 7 bases agree with TRBD1. Germline loops: CDR1 SGHTA, CDR2 FQGNSA. Trimming cost V 1 base and J 8 bases; bases outside gene matches: 5. The CDR3 runs to 15 residues. CDR3 coding DNA: TGTGCCAGCAGCTTAGGTCTACAGGGGTATTCACCCCTCCACTTT. Translating it yields CASSLGLQGYSPLHF.

This chain joins TRBV28 and TRBJ1-5; D uncertain. This CDR3 contains 12 residues. V lost 7 bases to trimming and J lost 7 bases, with 11 bases between them. Germline assignment: CDR1 MDHEN and CDR2 SYDVKM. CDR3 DNA: TGTGCCAGCATTGTTACGGGGCAGCCCCAGCATTTT. It encodes CASIVTGQPQHF.

In nucleotides, the CDR3 is TGTGCCATCATGGCGAACACTGAAGCTTTCTTT. It yields the protein CAIMANTEAFF. This rearrangement joins TRBV10-3 to TRBJ1-1, with D hard to call. Trimming removed 7 bases from V and 1 base from J, with 4 bases in between. CDR1 ENHRY and CDR2 SYGVKD come from the germline V gene. The CDR3 totals 11 residues.

The gene calls are TRBV5-1 and TRBJ1-1; D might be TRBD1 (6 bases). Germline lookup yields CDR1 SGHRS and CDR2 YFSETQ. V lost 1 base and J 5 bases, leaving 12 bases between the germline ends. This CDR3 has 14 residues. The CDR3 loop reads CASSLIQGKTEAFF. DNA for the CDR3: TGCGCCAGCAGCTTGATACAGGGAAAAACTGAAGCTTTCTTT.

This chain joins TRBV28 and TRBJ1-5; TRBD1 might be the D (5 bases). The CDR3 is 14 residues long. CDR1 MDHEN and CDR2 SYDVKM come from the germline V gene. The V gene lost 5 bases and the J gene lost 7 bases, with 15 bases spanning the gap. The CDR3 loop reads CASSQDSSTQPQHF. The CDR3 DNA reads as TGTGCCAGCAGTCAAGACAGTAGCACCCAGCCCCAGCATTTT. Using reference TRBV28 and TRBJ1-5 for the parts outside the CDR3, the full variable domain is DVKVTQSSRYLVKRTGEKVFLECVQDMDHENMFWYRQDPGLGLRLIYFSYDVKMKEKGDIPEGYSVSREKKERFSLILESASTNQTSMYLCASSQDSSTQPQHFGDGTRLSIL.

This clone has a single count. J is TRBJ1-2 and V is TRBV30; D call uncertain. The CDR3 runs to 14 residues. V was trimmed by 2 bases and J by 1 base, leaving 11 bases between them. The germline CDR1 and CDR2 sequences are GTSNPN and SVGIG (reference sequence). As DNA, the CDR3 is TGTGCCTGGAGTTCGCAGGCTCTTAACTATGGCTACACCTTC. It encodes CAWSSQALNYGYTF.

This sequence joins TRBV4-2 and TRBJ1-2, with D maybe TRBD1 (6 bases). The CDR3 is 16 amino acids. Germline V gives CDR1 LGHNA, CDR2 YNFKEQ. V was clipped by 0 bases and J by 2 bases, with 13 bases between them. CDR3 sequence (DNA): TGTGCCAGCAGCCAAGATACAGACAGGATCAACTATGGCTACACCTTC. It encodes CASSQDTDRINYGYTF.

The gene calls are TRBV7-9 and TRBJ1-1; 8 bases align to TRBD1. CDR3 length: 14 amino acids. Germline values: CDR1 SEHNR, CDR2 FQNEAQ (reference sequence). J was trimmed by 7 bases and V by 5 bases; bases with no gene match: 9. This CDR3 reads CASSPRGTGFEAFF. The CDR3 bases are TGTGCCAGCAGCCCTAGGGGGACAGGCTTTGAAGCTTTCTTT.

The chain joins TRBV6-2 or TRBV6-3 to TRBJ2-1, with 10 bases identical to TRBD2. Germline V gene sequence: CDR1 MNHEY, CDR2 SVGEGT. J lost 7 bases, V lost 2 bases, and 5 bases had no gene match. The CDR3 totals 15 residues. For the CDR3, the DNA is TGTGCCAGCAGTTACCTAGCGGGAGCCTTGAATGAGCAGTTCTTC. This translates into CASSYLAGALNEQFF.

In this sample, this clone turned up once. This chain links TRBV24-1 with TRBJ2-2; D is ambiguous. The CDR3 runs 13 residues. CDR1 KGHDR and CDR2 SFDVKD come from the germline V gene. V gave up 8 bases and J gave up 1 base, with 7 bases separating them. CDR3 residues: CATMTENTGELFF. CDR3 nucleotide sequence: TGTGCCACCATGACTGAGAACACCGGGGAGCTGTTTTTT.

The chain recombines TRBV7-2 with TRBJ2-7, with 10 positions matching TRBD2. Germline V gene data show CDR1 as SGHTA and CDR2 as FQGNSA. The junction had 4 bases not matched to a gene; V was cut back by 3 bases and J by 2 bases. This CDR3 has 15 amino acids. The CDR3 is CASSFLAGAPYEQYF. CDR3 nucleotides: TGTGCCAGCAGCTTCCTAGCGGGGGCCCCCTACGAGCAGTACTTC. The complete variable domain, with remaining parts taken from reference TRBV7-2 and TRBJ2-7, reads GAGVSQSPSNKVTEKGKDVELRCDPISGHTALYWYRQSLGQGLEFLIYFQGNSAPDKSGLPSDRFSAERTGGSVSTLTIQRTQQEDSAVYLCASSFLAGAPYEQYFGPGTRLTVT.

V is TRBV7-9 and J is TRBJ1-5; 7 bases line up with TRBD1. The CDR3 is 16 residues long. CDR1 is SEHNR and CDR2 is FQNEAQ in the germline V gene (reference sequence). V gave up 1 base and J gave up 4 bases; unmatched junction bases: 7. In nucleotides, the CDR3 is TGTGCCAGCAGCTTAGAGGTAGGGGGCGATAATCAGCCCCAGCATTTT. The encoded protein is CASSLEVGGDNQPQHF.

This chain joins TRBV27 and TRBJ1-3; no definite D call. This CDR3 has 20 amino acids. CDR1 MNHEY and CDR2 SMNVEV come from the germline V gene (reference sequence). The ends were cut back, 3 bases at V and 0 bases at J, with 24 bases in the middle. In nucleotides, the CDR3 is TGTGCCAGCAGTTTTTGCCCGAGGCCATTGAAGACCCGCTCTGGAAACACCATATATTTT. Translation gives CASSFCPRPLKTRSGNTIYF.

The chain uses TRBV7-9 and TRBJ1-2; 10 positions agree with TRBD1. With V trimmed by 11 bases and J by 8 bases, 11 bases remained unmatched. This CDR3 comprises 13 residues. Looked up from germline, CDR1 is SEHNR and CDR2 is FQNEAQ (reference sequence). The CDR3 spells CAGGGQGLKGYTF. In DNA, the CDR3 is TGTGCCGGCGGGGGACAGGGGCTTAAAGGCTACACCTTC.

This chain links TRBV19 with TRBJ1-1; TRBD1 might be the D (5 bases). Germline CDR1 LNHDA, CDR2 SQIVND (reference sequence). The V end was cut by 8 bases, the J end by 1 base, with 14 bases between. The CDR3 is 14 amino acids. Here the CDR3 reads CASRRVSENTEAFF. As DNA, the CDR3 is TGTGCCAGTCGCAGGGTCTCAGAGAACACTGAAGCTTTCTTT.

The chain uses TRBV5-6 and TRBJ1-1; D not resolved. The germline V and J ends were trimmed by 2 bases and 2 bases, with 7 bases remaining between them. CDR3 length: 13 amino acids. Per the germline V gene, CDR1 is SGHDT and CDR2 is YYEEEE. Here the CDR3 DNA reads TGTGCCAGCAGCTTAACAGTTAACACTGAAGCTTTCTTT. This gives the protein CASSLTVNTEAFF.

This clone was picked up a small number of times. The chain carries TRBV12-5 and TRBJ2-1; D is unresolved. Trimming stripped 6 bases from V and 0 bases from J, with 9 bases between. CDR1 is LGHNT and CDR2 is FRNRAP in the germline V gene. The length of the CDR3 is 14 residues. The CDR3 is CASGFDPSYNEQFF. CDR3 DNA: TGTGCTAGTGGGTTTGATCCCTCCTACAATGAGCAGTTCTTC.

The V gene is TRBV9, the J gene TRBJ1-6, with TRBD1 as a possible D gene (5 bases). Per germline, CDR1 SGDLS and CDR2 YYNGEE. The CDR3 extends over 17 amino acids. Trimming cost V 2 bases and J 0 bases, with 12 bases left between them. The CDR3 protein is CASSVEGESSYNSPLHF. CDR3 coding DNA: TGTGCCAGCAGCGTGGAAGGGGAGAGCTCCTATAATTCACCCCTCCACTTT.

V is TRBV7-2 and J is TRBJ2-2, with 11 bases fitting TRBD2. V dropped 4 bases and J dropped 5; count of bases not matched to a gene: 3. This CDR3 comprises 15 residues. The germline V gene has CDR1 SGHTA and CDR2 FQGNSA. The CDR3 bases are TGTGCCAGCAGCTCTAGGACTAGCGGGACCGGGGAGCTGTTTTTT. It encodes CASSSRTSGTGELFF.